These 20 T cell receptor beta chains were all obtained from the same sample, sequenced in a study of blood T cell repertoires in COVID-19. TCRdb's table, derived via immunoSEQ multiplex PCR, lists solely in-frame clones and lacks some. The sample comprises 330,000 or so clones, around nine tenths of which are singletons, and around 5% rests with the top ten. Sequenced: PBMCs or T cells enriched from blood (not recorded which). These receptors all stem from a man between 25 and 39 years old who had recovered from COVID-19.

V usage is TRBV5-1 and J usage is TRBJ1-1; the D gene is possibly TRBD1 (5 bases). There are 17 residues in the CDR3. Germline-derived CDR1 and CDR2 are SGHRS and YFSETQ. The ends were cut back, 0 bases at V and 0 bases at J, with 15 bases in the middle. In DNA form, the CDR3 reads TGCGCCAGCAGCTTGGCCGAAAGGGGCCCTTTGAACACTGAAGCTTTCTTT. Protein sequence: CASSLAERGPLNTEAFF.

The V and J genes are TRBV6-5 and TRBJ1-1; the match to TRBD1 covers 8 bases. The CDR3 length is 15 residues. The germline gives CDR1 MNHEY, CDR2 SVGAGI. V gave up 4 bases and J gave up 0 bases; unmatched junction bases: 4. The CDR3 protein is CASSSTGGMNTEAFF. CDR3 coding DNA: TGTGCCAGCAGTTCTACAGGGGGAATGAACACTGAAGCTTTCTTT.

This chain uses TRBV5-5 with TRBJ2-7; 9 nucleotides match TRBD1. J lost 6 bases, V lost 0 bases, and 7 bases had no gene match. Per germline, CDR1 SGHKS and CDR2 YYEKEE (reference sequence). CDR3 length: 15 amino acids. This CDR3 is CASSLVWDRVGEQYF. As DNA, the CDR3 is TGTGCCAGCAGCTTGGTATGGGACAGGGTTGGCGAGCAGTACTTC. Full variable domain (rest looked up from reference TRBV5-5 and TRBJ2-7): DAGVTQSPTHLIKTRGQQVTLRCSPISGHKSVSWYQQVLGQGPQFIFQYYEKEERGRGNFPDRFSARQFPNYSSELNVNALLLGDSALYLCASSLVWDRVGEQYFGPGTRLTVT.

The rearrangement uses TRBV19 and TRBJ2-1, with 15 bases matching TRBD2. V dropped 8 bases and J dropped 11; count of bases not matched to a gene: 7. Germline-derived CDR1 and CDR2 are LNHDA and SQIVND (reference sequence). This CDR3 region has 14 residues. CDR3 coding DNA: TGTGCCAGTCGCCTCGGGACTAGCGGGGGGCAGCAGTTCTTC. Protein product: CASRLGTSGGQQFF. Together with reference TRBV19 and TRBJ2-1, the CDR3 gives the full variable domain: DGGITQSPKYLFRKEGQNVTLSCEQNLNHDAMYWYRQDPGQGLRLIYYSQIVNDFQKGDIAEGYSVSREKKESFPLTVTSAQKNPTAFYLCASRLGTSGGQQFFGPGTRLTVL.

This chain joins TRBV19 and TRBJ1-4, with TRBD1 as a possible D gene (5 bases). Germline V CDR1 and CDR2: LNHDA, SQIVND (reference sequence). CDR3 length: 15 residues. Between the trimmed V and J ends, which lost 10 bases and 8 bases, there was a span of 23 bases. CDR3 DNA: TGTGCCACCAGGGCGTACGTCCCAAACGGAGAAAAACTGTTTTTT. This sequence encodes CATRAYVPNGEKLFF.

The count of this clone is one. The CDR3 sequence is CASADSLLYGYTF. In DNA, the CDR3 is TGTGCCAGCGCGGACAGTTTATTATACGGCTACACCTTC. V and J are TRBV2 and TRBJ1-2, with TRBD1 as a possible D gene (6 bases). The CDR3 extends over 13 amino acids. V was shortened by 8 bases and J by 8 bases, with 18 bases between the two germline ends. The germline gives CDR1 SNHLY, CDR2 FYNNEI.

Here the CDR3 DNA reads TGCGCCAGCAGCTTGGACAGTACGGCAGATACGCAGTATTTT. As protein: CASSLDSTADTQYF. The chain has TRBV5-1 and TRBJ2-3, with unresolved D. Germline CDR1 reads SGHRS; CDR2 reads YFSETQ. Trimming took off 0 bases at V and 4 bases at J, with 9 bases between the two ends. The CDR3 sequence is 14 residues long.

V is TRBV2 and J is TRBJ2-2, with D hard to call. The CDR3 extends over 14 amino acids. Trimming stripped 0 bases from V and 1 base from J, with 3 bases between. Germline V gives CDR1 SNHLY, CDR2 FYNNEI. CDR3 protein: CASSEARNTGELFF. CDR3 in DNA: TGTGCCAGCAGTGAAGCGAGGAACACCGGGGAGCTGTTTTTT.

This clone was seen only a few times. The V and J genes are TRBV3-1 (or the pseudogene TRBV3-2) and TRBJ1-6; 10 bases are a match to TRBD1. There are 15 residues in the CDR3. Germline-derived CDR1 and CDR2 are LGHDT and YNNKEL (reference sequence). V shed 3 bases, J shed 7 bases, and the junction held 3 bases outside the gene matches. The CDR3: CASSHSGQGNSPLHF. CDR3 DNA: TGTGCCAGCAGCCATTCGGGACAGGGGAATTCACCCCTCCACTTT.

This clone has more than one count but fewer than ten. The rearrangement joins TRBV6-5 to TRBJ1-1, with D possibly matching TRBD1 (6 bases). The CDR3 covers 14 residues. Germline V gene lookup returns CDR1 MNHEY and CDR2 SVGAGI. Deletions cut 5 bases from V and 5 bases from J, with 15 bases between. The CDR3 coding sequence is TGTGCCAGCAGTCCACAAACAGGGTCGACTGAAGCTTTCTTT. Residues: CASSPQTGSTEAFF.

The CDR3 nucleotides are TGTGCCAGCAGCTCGATATTTGACACTGGCTCGGGAAATGAGCAGTTCTTC. Protein product: CASSSIFDTGSGNEQFF. The chain has TRBV5-5 and TRBJ2-1; possible D gene TRBD2, 5 bases. CDR1 is SGHKS, CDR2 YYEKEE, per germline (reference sequence). The CDR3 totals 17 residues. The V and J ends lost 3 bases and 7 bases respectively, with 23 bases between them.

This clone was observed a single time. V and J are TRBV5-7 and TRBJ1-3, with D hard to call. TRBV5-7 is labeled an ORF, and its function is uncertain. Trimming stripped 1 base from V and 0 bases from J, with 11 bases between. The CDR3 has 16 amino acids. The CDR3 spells CASSLCESISGNTIYF. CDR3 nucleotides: TGTGCCAGCAGCTTGTGCGAATCAATCTCTGGAAACACCATATATTTT.

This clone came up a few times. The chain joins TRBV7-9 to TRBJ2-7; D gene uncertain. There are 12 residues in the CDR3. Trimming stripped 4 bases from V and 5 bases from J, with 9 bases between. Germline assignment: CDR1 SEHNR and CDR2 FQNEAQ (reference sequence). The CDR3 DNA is TGTGCCAGCAGCTCGCGGTGGGACGAGCAGTACTTC. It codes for CASSSRWDEQYF.

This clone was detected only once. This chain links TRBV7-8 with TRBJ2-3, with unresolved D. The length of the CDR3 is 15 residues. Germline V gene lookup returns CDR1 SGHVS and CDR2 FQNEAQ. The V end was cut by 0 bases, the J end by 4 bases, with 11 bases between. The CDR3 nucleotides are TGTGCCAGCAGCTTAGCGCCGACACCACCAGATACGCAGTATTTT. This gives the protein CASSLAPTPPDTQYF. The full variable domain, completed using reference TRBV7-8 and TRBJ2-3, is GAGVSQSPRYKVAKRGQDVALRCDPISGHVSLFWYQQALGQGPEFLTYFQNEAQLDKSGLPSDRFFAERPEGSVSTLKIQRTQQEDSAVYLCASSLAPTPPDTQYFGPGTRLTVL.

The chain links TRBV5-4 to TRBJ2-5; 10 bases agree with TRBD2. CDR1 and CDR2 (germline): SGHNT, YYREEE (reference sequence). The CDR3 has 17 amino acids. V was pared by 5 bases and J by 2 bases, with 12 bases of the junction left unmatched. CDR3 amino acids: CASRPTSGAIVQETQYF. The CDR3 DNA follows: TGTGCCAGCAGGCCTACTAGCGGGGCAATCGTTCAAGAGACCCAGTACTTC.

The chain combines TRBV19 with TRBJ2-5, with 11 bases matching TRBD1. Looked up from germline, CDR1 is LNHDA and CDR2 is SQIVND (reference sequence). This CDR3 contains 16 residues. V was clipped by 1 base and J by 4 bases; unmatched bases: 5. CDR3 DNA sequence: TGTGCCAGTAGTATAGGGGGGACAGGGGGTGCAGAGACCCAGTACTTC. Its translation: CASSIGGTGGAETQYF.

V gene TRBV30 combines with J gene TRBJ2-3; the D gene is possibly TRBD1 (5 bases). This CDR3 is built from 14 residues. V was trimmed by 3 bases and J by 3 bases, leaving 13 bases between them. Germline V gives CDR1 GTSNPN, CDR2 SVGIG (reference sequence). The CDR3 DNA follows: TGTGCCTGGAGGCTGGTGGGGCTAACAGATACGCAGTATTTT. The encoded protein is CAWRLVGLTDTQYF.

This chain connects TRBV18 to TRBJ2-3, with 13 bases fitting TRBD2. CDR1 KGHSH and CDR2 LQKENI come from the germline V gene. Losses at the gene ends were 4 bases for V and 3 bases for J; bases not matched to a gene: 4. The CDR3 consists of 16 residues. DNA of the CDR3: TGTGCCAGCTCACTCACTAGCGGGGGGGCAACAGATACGCAGTATTTT. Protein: CASSLTSGGATDTQYF.

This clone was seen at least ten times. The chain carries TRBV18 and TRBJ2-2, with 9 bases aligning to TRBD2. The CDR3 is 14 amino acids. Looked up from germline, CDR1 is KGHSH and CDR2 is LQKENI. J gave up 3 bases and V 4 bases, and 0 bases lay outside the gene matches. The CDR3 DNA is TGTGCCAGCTCACTAGCGGGGGACACCGGGGAGCTGTTTTTT. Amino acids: CASSLAGDTGELFF. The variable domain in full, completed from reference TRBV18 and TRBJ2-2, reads NAGVMQNPRHLVRRRGQEARLRCSPMKGHSHVYWYRQLPEEGLKFMVYLQKENIIDESGMPKERFSAEFPKEGPSILRIQQVVRGDSAAYFCASSLAGDTGELFFGEGSRLTVL.

Written as DNA, the CDR3 is TGTGCCAGCAGAGTACAGGGGGCTAATTCACCCCTCCACTTT. Residues: CASRVQGANSPLHF. The chain has TRBV27 and TRBJ1-6; TRBD1 aligns across 9 bases. The germline V gene encodes CDR1 MNHEY and CDR2 SMNVEV (reference sequence). This CDR3 has 14 residues. After removal of 6 bases from V and 6 bases from J, the junction contained 3 bases not matched to a gene.